One and the same sample provided the 14 T cell receptor beta chains below, sequenced in a study of blood T cell repertoires in COVID-19. Measured with immunoSEQ multiplex PCR; TCRdb has only the in-frame clones, and not every one. Here the sample spans approximately 23,000 clones, about 90% being singletons. Material for sequencing was peripheral blood. The receptors were gathered from an elderly woman with active COVID-19.

The chain joins TRBV4-1 to TRBJ1-5; no firm D call. The CDR3 runs 15 residues. From germline, CDR1 is MGHRA and CDR2 YSYEKL. With 0 bases removed from V and 3 bases from J, the gap between germline ends came to 9 bases. Written as DNA, the CDR3 is TGCGCCAGCAGCCAAGACAGGCTTCTCAATCAGCCCCAGCATTTT. Its protein product is CASSQDRLLNQPQHF.

CDR3 residues: CASSVRTSGTYNEQFF. The CDR3, as DNA: TGTGCCAGCAGCGTCAGGACTAGCGGCACCTACAATGAGCAGTTCTTC. The rearrangement joins TRBV9 to TRBJ2-1; 10 positions match TRBD2. The germline CDR1 and CDR2 sequences are SGDLS and YYNGEE. The CDR3 has 16 amino acids. The junction had 4 bases not matched to a gene; V was cut back by 2 bases and J by 2 bases.

V and J are TRBV10-3 and TRBJ1-6; D is unresolved. V lost 6 bases, J lost 5 bases, and 11 bases lay in between. The CDR3 runs 14 residues. Germline loops: CDR1 ENHRY, CDR2 SYGVKD. DNA for the CDR3: TGTGCCATCAGGGCGGACGGGGATAATTCACCCCTCCACTTT. Translated, it gives CAIRADGDNSPLHF.

This sequence joins TRBV4-2 and TRBJ2-1, with 10 bases fitting TRBD2. The CDR3 loop spans 17 amino acids. V shed 0 bases, J shed 4 bases, and the junction held 6 bases outside the gene matches. Germline V gene data show CDR1 as LGHNA and CDR2 as YNFKEQ. In nucleotides, the CDR3 is TGTGCCAGCAGCCAAGATGGGAGCGGGGGGGCGTACAATGAGCAGTTCTTC. Translating it yields CASSQDGSGGAYNEQFF.

This chain joins TRBV14 and TRBJ2-3, with a weak D call TRBD1 (6 bases). V lost 3 bases to trimming and J lost 1 base, with 14 bases between them. Looked up from germline, CDR1 is SGHDN and CDR2 is FVKESK. CDR3 length equals 16 residues. The CDR3 protein is CASSQMGAMGTDTQYF. CDR3 nucleotide sequence: TGTGCCAGCAGCCAGATGGGGGCGATGGGCACAGATACGCAGTATTTT.

This clone was observed a single time. The rearrangement uses TRBV11-3 and TRBJ2-1; 8 positions match TRBD2. Trimming removed 5 bases from V and 9 bases from J; junction bases left unmatched: 9. CDR1 and CDR2 (germline): SGHNT, YENEEA. The CDR3 is 14 amino acids. In DNA form, the CDR3 reads TGTGCCAGCAGCCCGGGGGGGGGCTTTCGTGAGCAGTTCTTC. It encodes CASSPGGGFREQFF.

This chain joins TRBV5-5 and TRBJ1-2; TRBD1 agrees at 8 bases. CDR1 is SGHKS and CDR2 is YYEKEE in the germline V gene (reference sequence). The V gene end was trimmed by 4 bases and the J gene end by 2 bases; junction bases not matched to a gene: 10. The CDR3 length is 16 residues. As DNA, the CDR3 is TGTGCCAGCAGCCTAACGCCGGACAGGGTGAACTATGGCTACACCTTC. This sequence encodes CASSLTPDRVNYGYTF.

The rearrangement uses TRBV27 and TRBJ2-6; D is unclear. CDR1 is MNHEY, CDR2 SMNVEV, per germline (reference sequence). Trimming pared 5 bases from V and 3 bases from J, leaving 8 bases between. This CDR3 region has 14 residues. The CDR3 nucleotides are TGTGCCAGCAGTATCACACGTGGGGCCAACGTCCTGACTTTC. Amino acids: CASSITRGANVLTF.

This sequence joins TRBV5-6 and TRBJ1-2; perhaps TRBD1 as D (6 bases). V shed 2 bases and J shed 4 bases, with 12 bases lying between them. The CDR3 loop spans 14 amino acids. Germline V gives CDR1 SGHDT, CDR2 YYEEEE. DNA of the CDR3: TGTGCCAGCAGCTTCCAGGGGCGGTCCTATGGCTACACCTTC. Translating gives CASSFQGRSYGYTF.

The rearrangement uses TRBV6-6 and TRBJ2-1; 11 positions match TRBD2. Trimming cost V 7 bases and J 4 bases; bases outside gene matches: 6. Germline loops: CDR1 MNHNY, CDR2 SVGAGI (reference sequence). This CDR3 has 15 residues. CDR3 amino acids: CASIVSGGAYNEQFF. CDR3 DNA: TGTGCCAGCATTGTTAGCGGGGGGGCGTACAATGAGCAGTTCTTC.

This clone was picked up one time. The chain combines TRBV19 with TRBJ2-5, with 7 bases lining up with TRBD2. The CDR3 has 13 amino acids. Trimming cost V 5 bases and J 5 bases; bases outside gene matches: 5. CDR1 LNHDA and CDR2 SQIVND come from the germline V gene (reference sequence). The chain's CDR3 is CASSPGGGETQYF. The CDR3 region has the DNA TGTGCCAGTAGTCCTGGGGGAGGGGAGACCCAGTACTTC.

This clone showed up just a few times. The chain employs TRBV6-5 and TRBJ1-6; D possibly corresponds to TRBD1 (5 bases). V dropped 4 bases and J dropped 7 bases, with 8 bases sitting between them. The CDR3 has 13 residues. CDR1 is MNHEY, CDR2 SVGAGI, per germline. In nucleotides, the CDR3 is TGTGCCAGCAGTTGGGGGGAGAATTCACCCCTCCACTTT. Protein sequence: CASSWGENSPLHF.

The chain couples TRBV2 to TRBJ2-3; possible D gene TRBD2, 5 bases. V lost 8 bases to trimming and J lost 3 bases, with 15 bases between them. The CDR3 is 14 amino acids. CDR1 SNHLY and CDR2 FYNNEI come from the germline V gene. CDR3 residues: CASLLTLGTDTQYF. The CDR3 nucleotides read TGTGCCAGCTTACTAACACTAGGAACAGATACGCAGTATTTT.

The chain combines TRBV2 with TRBJ2-3, with 8 bases matching TRBD2. This CDR3 contains 15 residues. J lost 4 bases, V lost 4 bases, and 7 bases had no gene match. CDR1 and CDR2 from the germline V gene are SNHLY and FYNNEI. CDR3 loop: CASSGGSGVADTQYF. CDR3 nucleotides: TGTGCCAGCAGTGGCGGTAGCGGGGTTGCAGATACGCAGTATTTT.